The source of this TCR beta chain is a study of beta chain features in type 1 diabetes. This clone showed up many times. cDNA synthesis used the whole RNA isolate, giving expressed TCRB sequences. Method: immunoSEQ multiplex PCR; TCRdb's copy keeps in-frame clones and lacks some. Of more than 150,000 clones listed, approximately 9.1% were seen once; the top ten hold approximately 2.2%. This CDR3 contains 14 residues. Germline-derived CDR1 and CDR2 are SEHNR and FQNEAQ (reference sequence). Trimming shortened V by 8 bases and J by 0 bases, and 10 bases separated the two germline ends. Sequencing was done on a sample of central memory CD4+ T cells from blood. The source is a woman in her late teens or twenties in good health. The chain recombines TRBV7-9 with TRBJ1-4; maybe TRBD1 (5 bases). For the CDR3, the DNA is TGTGCCAGCCACGACAGTTCAACTAATGAAAAACTGTTTTTT. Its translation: CASHDSSTNEKLFF.